These 27 T cell receptor beta chains came from one sample sequenced in a study of cytomegalovirus exposure and HLA in healthy donors. PCR employed 60 Vbeta and 13 Jbeta primers. The protocol was immunoSEQ multiplex PCR, while the TCRdb copy is restricted to in-frame clones and leaves out a portion. The sample has tens of thousands of clones, 76% seen once. What was sequenced was PBMCs. These receptors were collected from a male donor in good health and CMV-seronegative.

The chain is built from TRBV28 and TRBJ2-2, with 7 nucleotides matching TRBD2. This CDR3 has 16 residues. V trimming: 1 base; J trimming: 4 bases; junction bases outside the gene matches: 6. The V gene's germline CDR1 is MDHEN and CDR2 SYDVKM. CDR3 amino acids: CASSLFGGRVTGELFF. In nucleotides, the CDR3 is TGTGCCAGCAGTTTATTCGGTGGGAGGGTCACCGGGGAGCTGTTTTTT.

V and J are TRBV15 and TRBJ2-7; D possibly corresponds to TRBD1 (6 bases). The germline V gene has CDR1 LNHNV and CDR2 YYDKDF (reference sequence). The CDR3 length is 16 residues. V lost 0 bases to trimming and J lost 0 bases, with 12 bases between them. CDR3 amino acids: CATSRDSTGSSYEQYF. The CDR3 DNA follows: TGTGCCACCAGCAGAGACTCAACAGGGTCCTCCTACGAGCAGTACTTC. Together with reference TRBV15 and TRBJ2-7, the CDR3 gives the full variable domain: DAMVIQNPRYQVTQFGKPVTLSCSQTLNHNVMYWYQQKSSQAPKLLFHYYDKDFNNEADTPDNFQSRRPNTSFCFLDIRSPGLGDTAMYLCATSRDSTGSSYEQYFGPGTRLTVT.

The rearrangement joins TRBV9 to TRBJ2-3; 7 positions agree with TRBD2. V lost 3 bases and J lost 8; bases outside the gene matches: 18. CDR3 length: 17 amino acids. Looked up from germline, CDR1 is SGDLS and CDR2 is YYNGEE. The DNA for the CDR3 is TGTGCCAGCAGCGACCCGCCGGGCGGGAGTTCGATTCGTACGCAGTATTTT. Amino acids: CASSDPPGGSSIRTQYF.

There are a few counts of this clone. This chain joins TRBV19 and TRBJ2-2, with D maybe TRBD2 (5 bases). Trimming left V 11 bases short and J 4 bases short, with 17 bases between. The CDR3 loop spans 14 amino acids. Germline lookup yields CDR1 LNHDA and CDR2 SQIVND (reference sequence). The CDR3 DNA is TGTGCCGCGGAGGACCGTGCGGGCACCGGGGAGCTGTTTTTT. Amino acid sequence: CAAEDRAGTGELFF.

The chain's CDR3 is CAWSVRQEAFF. The CDR3 DNA reads as TGTGCCTGGAGTGTACGTCAGGAAGCTTTCTTT. The V and J genes are TRBV30 and TRBJ1-1; D is ambiguous. V lost 0 bases and J lost 8, with 7 bases in between. The CDR3 is made up of 11 amino acids. Germline loops: CDR1 GTSNPN, CDR2 SVGIG (reference sequence).

The chain employs TRBV2 and TRBJ1-1; 9 bases match TRBD1. V shed 8 bases and J 7 bases; nucleotides not matched to a gene: 2. Germline CDR1 is SNHLY and CDR2 is FYNNEI. This CDR3 spans 11 amino acids. The CDR3 nucleotides read TGTGCCAGCCGGGGACAGGGTGAAGCTTTCTTT. It encodes CASRGQGEAFF. Supplemented by reference TRBV2 and TRBJ1-1, the full variable domain reads EPEVTQTPSHQVTQMGQEVILRCVPISNHLYFYWYRQILGQKVEFLVSFYNNEISEKSEIFDDQFSVERPDGSNFTLKIRSTKLEDSAMYFCASRGQGEAFFGQGTRLTVV.

The J gene is TRBJ2-2, the V gene TRBV2; D remains ambiguous. CDR1 and CDR2 (germline): SNHLY, FYNNEI. V was clipped by 9 bases and J by 2 bases, with 10 bases between them. The CDR3 contains 13 residues. In DNA form, the CDR3 reads TGTGCCAGTGGGCAGTCTAACACCGGGGAGCTGTTTTTT. Protein product: CASGQSNTGELFF.

This clone was recorded many times. This chain uses TRBV6-5 with TRBJ2-3; TRBD2 aligns across 9 bases. V lost 7 bases to trimming and J lost 6 bases; unmatched junction nucleotides: 8. This CDR3 is 14 amino acids long. Germline lookup yields CDR1 MNHEY and CDR2 SVGAGI. CDR3 sequence (DNA): TGTGCCAGCACCCCGGGACTAGCCTCCGATACGCAGTATTTT. Its protein product is CASTPGLASDTQYF.

CDR3 region: CASSIEAGRNTEAFF. The CDR3 region has the DNA TGTGCCAGTAGTATTGAAGCAGGGCGGAACACTGAAGCTTTCTTT. The chain carries TRBV19 and TRBJ1-1; D possibly corresponds to TRBD1 (5 bases). Trimming cost V 3 bases and J 1 base, with 12 bases left between them. This CDR3 has 15 amino acids. CDR1 is LNHDA and CDR2 is SQIVND in the germline V gene (reference sequence).

The chain uses TRBV7-2 and TRBJ2-3; 8 nucleotides agree with TRBD2. V gave up 1 base and J gave up 3 bases; unmatched junction bases: 3. From germline, CDR1 is SGHTA and CDR2 FQGNSA. The CDR3 sequence is 15 residues long. In DNA form, the CDR3 reads TGTGCCAGCAGCTTAGTCCCGGGGGGGACAGATACGCAGTATTTT. Its translation: CASSLVPGGTDTQYF.

The chain has TRBV28 and TRBJ2-6, with TRBD1 as a possible D gene (6 bases). The CDR3 has 17 residues. Trimming removed 3 bases at V and 0 bases at J, with 12 bases between. From germline, CDR1 is MDHEN and CDR2 SYDVKM. CDR3 coding DNA: TGTGCCAGCAGTTTTTCAGGGGTCGGCTCTGGGGCCAACGTCCTGACTTTC. Translated: CASSFSGVGSGANVLTF.

The chain uses TRBV5-1 and TRBJ2-1, with D possibly being TRBD2 (5 bases). Germline CDR1 is SGHRS and CDR2 is YFSETQ. V dropped 0 bases and J dropped 0 bases, with 13 bases sitting between them. The CDR3 totals 17 residues. CDR3 nucleotides: TGCGCCAGCAGCTTGGCCTCGGGGTTGAGCTCCTACAATGAGCAGTTCTTC. It encodes CASSLASGLSSYNEQFF. The whole variable domain, filled in from reference TRBV5-1 and TRBJ2-1, reads KAGVTQTPRYLIKTRGQQVTLSCSPISGHRSVSWYQQTPGQGLQFLFEYFSETQRNKGNFPGRFSGRQFSNSRSEMNVSTLELGDSALYLCASSLASGLSSYNEQFFGPGTRLTVL.

The rearrangement joins TRBV6-1 to TRBJ2-2; D remains ambiguous. Trimming took 7 bases from V and 6 from J, leaving 12 bases between them. The CDR3 totals 13 residues. The germline V gene has CDR1 MNHNS and CDR2 SASEGT. The CDR3 DNA sequence: TGTGCCAGCACTTTGGATGAGGCCGGGGAGCTGTTTTTT. It is translated as CASTLDEAGELFF.

By share, this clone counts as medium-sized. The CDR3 here is CASSLDIAGSLGAFF. CDR3 nucleotides: TGTGCCAGCAGCTTAGATATAGCAGGGTCCTTGGGCGCTTTCTTT. The J gene is TRBJ1-1, the V gene TRBV11-2, with D tentatively TRBD1 (5 bases). The CDR3 consists of 15 residues. In germline, CDR1 is SGHAT, CDR2 FQNNGV. V was cut by 0 bases and J by 11 bases, with 19 bases left in between.

The chain couples TRBV7-3 to TRBJ2-2; tentatively, D is TRBD1 (7 bases). The CDR3 spans 16 residues. V lost 5 bases, J lost 4 bases, and 17 bases lay in between. The germline gives CDR1 SGHTA, CDR2 FQGTGA. The CDR3 is CASSATRQGGTGELFF. The CDR3 DNA sequence: TGTGCCAGCAGCGCAACGAGACAGGGAGGCACCGGGGAGCTGTTTTTT.

The chain carries TRBV6-4 and TRBJ1-6; 8 bases agree with TRBD1. CDR1 is MRHNA and CDR2 is SNTAGT in the germline V gene. This CDR3 has 14 amino acids. Trimming at V came to 2 bases and at J to 7 bases, leaving 1 base not matched to a gene. CDR3 residues: CASSDRQGNSPLHF. CDR3 nucleotides: TGTGCCAGCAGTGACCGACAGGGGAATTCACCCCTCCACTTT.

The chain has TRBV7-2 and TRBJ1-1; maybe TRBD1 (6 bases). V gave up 5 bases and J gave up 1 base, with 14 bases separating them. The CDR3 is made up of 15 amino acids. Germline loops: CDR1 SGHTA, CDR2 FQGNSA. The chain's CDR3 is CASSVYGGPNTEAFF. The CDR3 nucleotides are TGTGCCAGCAGCGTTTACGGGGGGCCGAACACTGAAGCTTTCTTT.

This rearrangement joins TRBV5-1 to TRBJ1-1; 9 bases fit TRBD1. The V segment lost 0 bases and the J segment 5 bases; nucleotides outside the gene matches: 2. From germline, CDR1 is SGHRS and CDR2 YFSETQ. This CDR3 spans 14 amino acids. The CDR3 nucleotides read TGCGCCAGCAGCTTGGAAGGGACAGGGACTGAAGCTTTCTTT. It translates to CASSLEGTGTEAFF.

The chain couples TRBV29-1 to TRBJ2-5; TRBD2 agrees at 7 bases. This CDR3 contains 12 residues. Germline V gene data show CDR1 as SQVTM and CDR2 as ANQGSEA. With 2 bases clipped from V and 4 bases from J, the junction kept 1 base outside the gene matches. The CDR3 region has the DNA TGCAGCGTTGAACGCGGGGGAGAGACCCAGTACTTC. Protein product: CSVERGGETQYF.

The rearrangement joins TRBV11-2 to TRBJ2-1, with 11 bases aligning to TRBD2. Germline-derived CDR1 and CDR2 are SGHAT and FQNNGV. The CDR3 covers 16 residues. V lost 4 bases and J lost 5; bases outside the gene matches: 7. This CDR3 reads CASSSPLAGAHNEQFF. For the CDR3, the DNA is TGTGCCAGCAGCTCCCCACTAGCGGGAGCCCACAATGAGCAGTTCTTC.

The rearrangement uses TRBV21-1 and TRBJ2-2; the table's TRBD2 call for D was not verified on the DNA. TRBV21-1 corresponds to a pseudogene. The CDR3 has 13 residues. The CDR3 coding sequence is TGTGCCAGCAGCAAAGAAGAGCCGTTGAAGCTGTTTTTT. The encoded protein is CASSKEEPLKLFF.

This clone was counted a single time. The chain has TRBV28 and TRBJ1-4; D is unclear. This CDR3 comprises 14 residues. Trimming left V 4 bases short and J 0 bases short, with 6 bases between. Germline-derived CDR1 and CDR2 are MDHEN and SYDVKM. The CDR3 is CASSSPATNEKLFF. CDR3 bases: TGTGCCAGCAGTTCTCCAGCAACTAATGAAAAACTGTTTTTT.

V is TRBV30 and J is TRBJ2-2, with 7 bases aligning to TRBD1. The CDR3 contains 15 residues. Germline V gene lookup returns CDR1 GTSNPN and CDR2 SVGIG (reference sequence). V lost 4 bases and J lost 5; bases outside the gene matches: 10. The CDR3 nucleotides read TGTGCCTGGAATCGGGGACAGACATTAACCGGGGAGCTGTTTTTT. Translation: CAWNRGQTLTGELFF.

The gene calls are TRBV7-2 and TRBJ1-2; D remains ambiguous. Germline CDR1 reads SGHTA; CDR2 reads FQGNSA. The CDR3 runs to 12 residues. The V end was cut by 5 bases, the J end by 4 bases, with 8 bases between. Here the CDR3 reads CASSQATYGYTF. The DNA of the CDR3 is TGTGCCAGCAGCCAGGCCACCTATGGCTACACCTTC.

The rearrangement joins TRBV28 to TRBJ2-3; 12 positions agree with TRBD2. Trimming took 6 bases from V and 5 from J; bases not matched to a gene: 9. CDR3 length equals 16 residues. Looked up from germline, CDR1 is MDHEN and CDR2 is SYDVKM. The CDR3 loop is CASRQTSGRGRDTQYF. The CDR3, as DNA: TGTGCCAGCAGACAGACTAGCGGGAGAGGAAGAGATACGCAGTATTTT.

This clone was recorded a few times. V usage is TRBV19 and J usage is TRBJ2-1; D is perhaps TRBD2 (5 bases). Germline V CDR1 and CDR2: LNHDA, SQIVND (reference sequence). V gave up 6 bases and J gave up 8 bases, with 17 bases separating them. The CDR3 loop spans 14 amino acids. The CDR3 region has the DNA TGTGCCAGTAGACTAGGGTGGTCAGGCGATGAGCAGTTCTTC. This sequence encodes CASRLGWSGDEQFF.

V gene TRBV10-3 combines with J gene TRBJ1-4; 8 bases match TRBD1. Trimming cost V 10 bases and J 4 bases; bases outside gene matches: 5. Germline lookup yields CDR1 ENHRY and CDR2 SYGVKD. This CDR3 region has 13 residues. CDR3 sequence reads: CATGTGLNEKLFF. The CDR3 DNA is TGTGCCACCGGGACAGGCCTTAATGAAAAACTGTTTTTT.